The 27 T cell receptor beta chains below were found in one sample sequenced in a study of blood T cell repertoires in COVID-19. Measured with immunoSEQ multiplex PCR; TCRdb has only the in-frame clones, and not every one. The sample contains about 72,000 clones, roughly 80% of which appear only once. Sequencing input: peripheral blood. The receptors derive from a human donor in a cohort sampled during active COVID-19.

This chain joins TRBV6-1 and TRBJ2-3; D possibly corresponds to TRBD2 (7 bases). The CDR3 spans 15 residues. The V end was cut by 4 bases, the J end by 6 bases, with 17 bases between. The germline V gene encodes CDR1 MNHNS and CDR2 SASEGT. CDR3 in amino acids: CASSVAGRGYDTQYF. CDR3 sequence (DNA): TGTGCCAGCAGTGTAGCGGGTAGGGGGTATGATACGCAGTATTTT.

This rearrangement joins TRBV3-1 (or the pseudogene TRBV3-2) to TRBJ2-5, with 7 bases that match TRBD2. The CDR3 spans 18 residues. The junction had 12 bases not matched to a gene; V was cut back by 0 bases and J by 2 bases. The germline CDR1 and CDR2 sequences are LGHDT and YNNKEL (reference sequence). CDR3 amino acids: CASSQDSRVAGRQETQYF. The CDR3 nucleotides are TGTGCCAGCAGCCAAGATTCTCGAGTAGCGGGTCGGCAAGAGACCCAGTACTTC.

This clone was seen a handful of times. This chain joins TRBV7-2 and TRBJ1-2; D ambiguous. Germline V lookup: CDR1 SGHTA, CDR2 FQGNSA. V gave up 1 base and J gave up 4 bases, with 4 bases separating them. This CDR3 spans 12 amino acids. DNA for the CDR3: TGTGCCAGCAGCTTAGGACTCTATGGCTACACCTTC. This encodes CASSLGLYGYTF.

The table lists this clone with a count of one. V gene TRBV3-1 (or the pseudogene TRBV3-2) combines with J gene TRBJ2-3; D is unclear. The germline V gene has CDR1 LGHDT and CDR2 YNNKEL (reference sequence). V lost 4 bases and J lost 1, with 12 bases in between. This CDR3 has 15 amino acids. Written as DNA, the CDR3 is TGTGCCAGCAGCCCTCGCCTCGGTGGCACAGATACGCAGTATTTT. It yields the protein CASSPRLGGTDTQYF.

The rearrangement joins TRBV15 to TRBJ2-7; D unresolved. CDR1 is LNHNV and CDR2 is YYDKDF in the germline V gene (reference sequence). The CDR3 extends over 13 amino acids. V shed 0 bases and J shed 0 bases, with 3 bases lying between them. The CDR3 here is CATSRDVSYEQYF. In nucleotides, the CDR3 is TGTGCCACCAGCAGAGACGTCTCCTACGAGCAGTACTTC.

J is TRBJ2-7 and V is TRBV9, with no clear D. The CDR3 contains 16 residues. Per the germline V gene, CDR1 is SGDLS and CDR2 is YYNGEE. Deletions cut 3 bases from V and 2 bases from J, with 18 bases between. CDR3 residues: CASSGHSLSSTYEQYF. For the CDR3, the DNA is TGTGCCAGCAGCGGTCACAGCCTCTCATCAACCTACGAGCAGTACTTC.

The rearrangement uses TRBV15 and TRBJ1-2; D unclear. The germline V and J ends were trimmed by 0 bases and 3 bases, with 11 bases remaining between them. Per germline, CDR1 LNHNV and CDR2 YYDKDF (reference sequence). This CDR3 contains 15 residues. The CDR3 DNA reads as TGTGCCACCAGCAGAGAGGTCGGGGATTACTATGGCTACACCTTC. Amino acid sequence: CATSREVGDYYGYTF.

The sample holds a few counts of this clone. The V gene is TRBV7-8, the J gene TRBJ2-1, with 7 bases identical to TRBD2. With V trimmed by 5 bases and J by 6 bases, 10 bases remained unmatched. The germline gives CDR1 SGHVS, CDR2 FQNEAQ. The CDR3 contains 15 residues. In nucleotides, the CDR3 is TGTGCCAGCAGCCCCGGGACTATCCTATTCAATGAGCAGTTCTTC. Translated: CASSPGTILFNEQFF. Using reference TRBV7-8 and TRBJ2-1 for the parts outside the CDR3, the full variable domain is GAGVSQSPRYKVAKRGQDVALRCDPISGHVSLFWYQQALGQGPEFLTYFQNEAQLDKSGLPSDRFFAERPEGSVSTLKIQRTQQEDSAVYLCASSPGTILFNEQFFGPGTRLTVL.

The chain employs TRBV4-3 and TRBJ2-5; TRBD2 is a possible D gene (7 bases). Trimming took 0 bases from V and 5 from J, leaving 16 bases between them. Germline V gives CDR1 LGHNA, CDR2 YSLEER. The CDR3 runs 16 residues. In DNA form, the CDR3 reads TGCGCCAGCAGCCAAGACTCTAGCAGGGGAGGGGAGACCCAGTACTTC. Translation gives CASSQDSSRGGETQYF.

This rearrangement joins TRBV7-2 to TRBJ1-1; D is ambiguous. V was pared by 1 base and J by 5 bases, with 14 bases between. This CDR3 contains 15 residues. Germline V gene data show CDR1 as SGHTA and CDR2 as FQGNSA. As DNA, the CDR3 is TGTGCCAGCAGCTTAGGCGGTGGGCGAGGGACTGAAGCTTTCTTT. Translating gives CASSLGGGRGTEAFF. Supplemented by reference TRBV7-2 and TRBJ1-1, the full variable domain reads GAGVSQSPSNKVTEKGKDVELRCDPISGHTALYWYRQSLGQGLEFLIYFQGNSAPDKSGLPSDRFSAERTGGSVSTLTIQRTQQEDSAVYLCASSLGGGRGTEAFFGQGTRLTVV.

The V and J genes are TRBV10-2 and TRBJ2-1, with 8 bases lining up with TRBD1. The ends lost 0 bases at V and 3 bases at J; junction bases unmatched: 7. This CDR3 is 17 amino acids long. The germline V gene encodes CDR1 WSHSY and CDR2 SAAADI. The CDR3 bases are TGCGCCAGCAGTGAGTCGAGGAGGGGGACAGGCTACAATGAGCAGTTCTTC. Translated, it gives CASSESRRGTGYNEQFF.

The rearrangement joins TRBV6-5 to TRBJ2-5, with TRBD2 matching over 7 bases. This CDR3 has 13 amino acids. Per germline, CDR1 MNHEY and CDR2 SVGAGI. With V trimmed by 7 bases and J by 4 bases, 6 bases remained unmatched. The CDR3 DNA reads as TGTGCCAGCAAGCGGGGAGTTGGAGAGACCCAGTACTTC. The encoded protein is CASKRGVGETQYF.

This chain links TRBV30 with TRBJ1-5; 7 bases are shared with TRBD1. The germline gives CDR1 GTSNPN, CDR2 SVGIG (reference sequence). J lost 3 bases, V lost 2 bases, and 4 bases had no gene match. This CDR3 has 14 amino acids. The DNA for the CDR3 is TGTGCCTGGAGTAAGACAGGGTCCAATCAGCCCCAGCATTTT. Its protein is CAWSKTGSNQPQHF.

This clone was seen a few times. This chain connects TRBV7-2 to TRBJ1-2; D perhaps matches TRBD1 (5 bases). V lost 1 base, J lost 6 bases, and 9 bases lay in between. This CDR3 has 13 residues. From germline, CDR1 is SGHTA and CDR2 FQGNSA. The DNA of the CDR3 is TGTGCCAGCAGCTTAGGGGCAGGGAATGGCTACACCTTC. This gives the protein CASSLGAGNGYTF.

V usage is TRBV6-2 or TRBV6-3 and J usage is TRBJ1-2; no clear D gene. V was shortened by 6 bases and J by 5 bases, with 16 bases between the two germline ends. Germline CDR1 MNHEY, CDR2 SVGEGT. The CDR3 runs to 14 residues. The CDR3 coding sequence is TGTGCCAGCAGCGAACTCGAACCGCGTTATGGCTACACCTTC. Translating it yields CASSELEPRYGYTF.

This rearrangement joins TRBV19 to TRBJ2-7; maybe TRBD1 (5 bases). Looked up from germline, CDR1 is LNHDA and CDR2 is SQIVND (reference sequence). Between the trimmed V and J ends, which lost 5 bases and 7 bases, there was a span of 18 bases. The CDR3 contains 14 residues. The CDR3: CASSPYMDTREQYF. CDR3 nucleotides: TGTGCCAGTAGTCCATATATGGACACAAGGGAGCAGTACTTC.

This clone has more than one count but fewer than ten. The V gene is TRBV5-4, the J gene TRBJ2-7; 7 bases agree with TRBD2. Germline V gene sequence: CDR1 SGHNT, CDR2 YYREEE (reference sequence). V was clipped by 4 bases and J by 3 bases; unmatched bases: 13. There are 16 residues in the CDR3. The CDR3 sequence is CASSMTTGLMFYEQYF. The CDR3 DNA reads TGTGCCAGCAGCATGACAACGGGACTAATGTTCTACGAGCAGTACTTC. Combining the CDR3 with reference TRBV5-4 and TRBJ2-7 gives the whole variable domain ETGVTQSPTHLIKTRGQQVTLRCSSQSGHNTVSWYQQALGQGPQFIFQYYREEENGRGNFPPRFSGLQFPNYSSELNVNALELDDSALYLCASSMTTGLMFYEQYFGPGTRLTVT.

This clone has only one observation. This rearrangement joins TRBV5-4 to TRBJ2-7; TRBD2 matches 8 bases. CDR3 length: 15 residues. Germline assignment: CDR1 SGHNT and CDR2 YYREEE (reference sequence). V lost 2 bases to trimming and J lost 6 bases; unmatched junction nucleotides: 10. CDR3 nucleotide sequence: TGTGCCAGCAGCTTAACGGGGGTTGCGGGGGGCGAGCAGTACTTC. Its translation is CASSLTGVAGGEQYF.

This sequence joins TRBV5-1 and TRBJ2-5, with 7 bases identical to TRBD2. With 2 bases clipped from V and 4 bases from J, the junction kept 5 bases outside the gene matches. The CDR3 extends over 14 amino acids. Germline loops: CDR1 SGHRS, CDR2 YFSETQ. As DNA, the CDR3 is TGCGCCAGCAGCTTCTCAGGCGGGGGAGAGACCCAGTACTTC. Protein product: CASSFSGGGETQYF.

The chain uses TRBV27 and TRBJ2-7, with D possibly being TRBD1 (6 bases). Per the germline V gene, CDR1 is MNHEY and CDR2 is SMNVEV (reference sequence). The CDR3 contains 14 residues. V lost 4 bases and J lost 6, with 16 bases in between. CDR3 nucleotide sequence: TGTGCCAGCAGTTCCCGGGACATCAAGGGCGAGCAGTACTTC. Amino acid sequence: CASSSRDIKGEQYF.

J is TRBJ1-1 and V is TRBV12-3 or TRBV12-4; maybe TRBD1 (5 bases). The CDR3 totals 13 residues. V gave up 3 bases and J gave up 7 bases, with 12 bases separating them. The CDR3: CASSFHRSVEAFF. CDR3 DNA sequence: TGTGCCAGCAGTTTCCACAGGTCTGTTGAAGCTTTCTTT.

In its sample, this clone was seen a few times. The gene calls are TRBV4-3 and TRBJ1-1; D not resolved. V was pared by 2 bases and J by 0 bases, with 10 bases between. The germline V gene has CDR1 LGHNA and CDR2 YSLEER. The CDR3 is 15 amino acids. This CDR3 reads CASSQSNGVNTEAFF. The CDR3 DNA reads as TGCGCCAGCAGCCAATCAAACGGGGTGAACACTGAAGCTTTCTTT.

This chain joins TRBV11-2 and TRBJ2-7; maybe TRBD2 (6 bases). Germline CDR1 and CDR2: SGHAT and FQNNGV. Trimming cost V 4 bases and J 0 bases, with 10 bases left between them. This CDR3 contains 14 residues. CDR3 sequence: CASSSGTASYEQYF. The CDR3 DNA is TGTGCCAGCAGCTCGGGGACTGCCTCCTACGAGCAGTACTTC.

The V gene is TRBV3-1 (or the pseudogene TRBV3-2), the J gene TRBJ2-1; D is possibly TRBD1 (6 bases). Deletions cut 6 bases from V and 7 bases from J, with 7 bases between. The CDR3 has 11 amino acids. Germline assignment: CDR1 LGHDT and CDR2 YNNKEL (reference sequence). The CDR3 region is CASRDSNEQFF. The CDR3 DNA sequence: TGTGCCAGCAGGGACAGTAATGAGCAGTTCTTC.

The chain combines TRBV9 with TRBJ2-7; 11 nucleotides line up with TRBD2. Germline lookup yields CDR1 SGDLS and CDR2 YYNGEE. V was clipped by 2 bases and J by 0 bases; unmatched bases: 4. The CDR3 is 16 residues long. Here the CDR3 DNA reads TGTGCCAGCAGCGTTGGGCTAGCGGGGGGCTCCTACGAGCAGTACTTC. Amino acids: CASSVGLAGGSYEQYF. Full variable domain (remainder filled in from reference TRBV9 and TRBJ2-7): DSGVTQTPKHLITATGQRVTLRCSPRSGDLSVYWYQQSLDQGLQFLIQYYNGEERAKGNILERFSAQQFPDLHSELNLSSLELGDSALYFCASSVGLAGGSYEQYFGPGTRLTVT.

The rearrangement uses TRBV5-8 and TRBJ2-5; 9 bases fit TRBD2. The CDR3 runs 15 residues. Trimming took 0 bases from V and 3 from J; bases not matched to a gene: 3. Germline V CDR1 and CDR2: SGHTS, YDEGEE. DNA for the CDR3: TGTGCCAGCAGCTTGGGACTAGCGGCCAAAGAGACCCAGTACTTC. It is translated as CASSLGLAAKETQYF.

This clone occurred once. The chain is built from TRBV5-8 and TRBJ1-2; the D gene is possibly TRBD1 (5 bases). Germline V gene lookup returns CDR1 SGHTS and CDR2 YDEGEE. The CDR3 has 15 amino acids. Trimming removed 4 bases at V and 8 bases at J, with 21 bases between. The CDR3 protein is CASSRRGRGYRGYTF. DNA for the CDR3: TGTGCCAGCAGCAGGAGGGGACGGGGATATAGGGGCTACACCTTC.